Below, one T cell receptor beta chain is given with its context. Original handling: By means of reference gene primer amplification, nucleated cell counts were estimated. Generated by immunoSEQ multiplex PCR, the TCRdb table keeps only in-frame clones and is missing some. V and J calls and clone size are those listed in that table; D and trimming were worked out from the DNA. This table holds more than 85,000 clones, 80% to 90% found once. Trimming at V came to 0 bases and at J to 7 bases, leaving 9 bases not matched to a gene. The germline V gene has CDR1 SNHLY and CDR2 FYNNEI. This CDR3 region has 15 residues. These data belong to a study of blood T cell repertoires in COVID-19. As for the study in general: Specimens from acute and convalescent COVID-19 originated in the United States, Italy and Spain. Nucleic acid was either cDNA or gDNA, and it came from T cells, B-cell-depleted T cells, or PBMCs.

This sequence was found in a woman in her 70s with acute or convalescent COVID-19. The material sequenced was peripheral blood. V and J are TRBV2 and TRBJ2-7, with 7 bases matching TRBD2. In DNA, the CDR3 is TGTGCCAGCAGTGAAGCCGGAGCGGGGCCTTCGGAGCAGTACTTC. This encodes CASSEAGAGPSEQYF.